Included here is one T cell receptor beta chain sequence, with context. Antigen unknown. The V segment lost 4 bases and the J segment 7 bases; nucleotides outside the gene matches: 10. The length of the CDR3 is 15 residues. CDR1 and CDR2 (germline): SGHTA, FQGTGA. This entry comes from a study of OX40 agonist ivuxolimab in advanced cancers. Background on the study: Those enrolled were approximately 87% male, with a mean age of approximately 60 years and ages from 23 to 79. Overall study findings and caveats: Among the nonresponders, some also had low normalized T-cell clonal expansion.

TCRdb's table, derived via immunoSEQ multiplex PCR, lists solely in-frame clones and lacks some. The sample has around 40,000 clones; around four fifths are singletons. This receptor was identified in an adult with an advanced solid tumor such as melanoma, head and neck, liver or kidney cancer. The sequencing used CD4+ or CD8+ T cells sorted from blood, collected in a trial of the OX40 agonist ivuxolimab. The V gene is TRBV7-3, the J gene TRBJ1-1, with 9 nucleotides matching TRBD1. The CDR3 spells CASSSGQGQTDEAFF. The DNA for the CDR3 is TGTGCCAGCAGCTCCGGACAGGGGCAGACTGATGAAGCTTTCTTT. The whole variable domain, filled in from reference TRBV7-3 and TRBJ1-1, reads GAGVSQTPSNKVTEKGKYVELRCDPISGHTALYWYRQSLGQGPEFLIYFQGTGAADDSGLPNDRFFAVRPEGSVSTLKIQRTERGDSAVYLCASSSGQGQTDEAFFGQGTRLTVV.